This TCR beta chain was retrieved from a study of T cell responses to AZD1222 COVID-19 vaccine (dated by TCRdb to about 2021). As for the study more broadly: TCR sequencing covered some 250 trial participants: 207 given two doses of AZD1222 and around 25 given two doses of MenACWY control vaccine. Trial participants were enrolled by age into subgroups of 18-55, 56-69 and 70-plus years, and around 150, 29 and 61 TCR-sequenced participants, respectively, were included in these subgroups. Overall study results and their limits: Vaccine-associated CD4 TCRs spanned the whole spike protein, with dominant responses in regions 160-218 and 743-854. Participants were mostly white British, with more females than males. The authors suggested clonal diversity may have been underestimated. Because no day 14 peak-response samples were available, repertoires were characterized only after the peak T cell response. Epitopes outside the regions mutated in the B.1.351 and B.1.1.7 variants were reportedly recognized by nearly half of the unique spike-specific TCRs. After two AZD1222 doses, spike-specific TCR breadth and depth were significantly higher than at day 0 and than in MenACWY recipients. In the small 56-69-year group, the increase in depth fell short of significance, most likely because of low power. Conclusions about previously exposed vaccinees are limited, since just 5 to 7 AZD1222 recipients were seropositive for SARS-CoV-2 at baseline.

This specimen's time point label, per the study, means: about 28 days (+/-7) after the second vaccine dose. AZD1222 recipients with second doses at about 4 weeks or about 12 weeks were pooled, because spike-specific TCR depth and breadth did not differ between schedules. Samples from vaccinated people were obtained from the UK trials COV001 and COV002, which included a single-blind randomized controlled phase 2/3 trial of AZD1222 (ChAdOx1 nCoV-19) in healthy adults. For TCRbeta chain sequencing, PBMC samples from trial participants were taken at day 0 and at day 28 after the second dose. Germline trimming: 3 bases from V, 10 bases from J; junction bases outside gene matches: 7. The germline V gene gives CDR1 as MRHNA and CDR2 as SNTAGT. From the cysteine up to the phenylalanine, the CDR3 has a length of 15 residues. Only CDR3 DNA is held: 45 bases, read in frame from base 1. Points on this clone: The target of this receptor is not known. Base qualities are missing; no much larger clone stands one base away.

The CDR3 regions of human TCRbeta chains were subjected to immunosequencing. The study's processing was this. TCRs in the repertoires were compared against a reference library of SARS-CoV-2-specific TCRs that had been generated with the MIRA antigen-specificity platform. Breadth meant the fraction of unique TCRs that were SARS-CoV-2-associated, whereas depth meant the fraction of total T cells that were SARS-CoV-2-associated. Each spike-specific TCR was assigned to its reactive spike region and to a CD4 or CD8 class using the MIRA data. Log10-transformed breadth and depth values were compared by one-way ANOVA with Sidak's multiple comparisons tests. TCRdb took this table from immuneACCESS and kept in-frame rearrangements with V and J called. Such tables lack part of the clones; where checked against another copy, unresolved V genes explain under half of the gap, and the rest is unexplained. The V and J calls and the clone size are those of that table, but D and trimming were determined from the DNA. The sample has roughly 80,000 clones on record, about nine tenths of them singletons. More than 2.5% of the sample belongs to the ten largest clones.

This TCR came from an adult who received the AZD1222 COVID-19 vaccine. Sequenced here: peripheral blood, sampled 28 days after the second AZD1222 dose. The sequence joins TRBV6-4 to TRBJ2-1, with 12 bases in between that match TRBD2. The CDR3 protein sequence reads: CASSEGTSGQSEQFF. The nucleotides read TGTGCCAGCAGTGAAGGGACTAGCGGGCAGAGCGAGCAGTTCTTC.